This TCR beta chain was retrieved from a study of blood T cell repertoires in COVID-19. Study details: Some COVID-19 samples were acute and others convalescent; all came from the United States, Italy and Spain.

The authors' processing: From reference gene primer amplification, estimates of nucleated cell counts were derived. The method was immunoSEQ multiplex PCR; TCRdb's version includes in-frame clones alone and lacks a portion of them. For V, J and clone size, that table is used; D and trimming come from the DNA. The top ten clones hold 2.5% of a sample with 200,000 to 300,000 clones, 88% of them seen once. Categorization into cohorts depended on clinical history that participants reported. CDR3 size: 13 residues. Between the trimmed V and J ends, which lost 3 bases and 8 bases, there was a span of 11 bases.

The chain has TRBV12-3 or TRBV12-4 and TRBJ2-1, with a possible D match to TRBD1 (5 bases). What was sequenced was PBMCs or T cells enriched from blood (not recorded which). The receptor's source is a woman aged 35 to 49 with acute COVID-19. The CDR3: CASSLGQSDEQFF. CDR3 DNA: TGTGCCAGCAGTTTGGGGCAGTCGGATGAGCAGTTCTTC.